The clone carrying this TCR beta chain was seen at least ten times. Its antigen is not known. Each library that profiled naive CD8 cells came from roughly 18,000 to 920,000 sorted cells with 10%, 30% or 50% RNA. The authors gated naive CD8 T cells as CD8+CD4-CCR7+CD45RA+ for sorting. Trimming took off 3 bases at V and 3 bases at J, with 12 bases between the two ends. The CDR3 is made up of 14 amino acids. The germline CDR1 and CDR2 sequences are MDHEN and SYDVKM. In TCRdb, the PCR reads were re-called with MiXCR into one record per CDR3 protein. The data show 80,000 to 130,000 distinct CDR3 sequences, 35% to 40% seen once. The source of the sample is a study of molecular identifiers for immune sequencing clone quantification. Study-wide points: The study found clones above 20 RNA copies held over 98% of effector molecules and under 1% in naive cells.

The TCR originated in a human donor in good health. Some libraries in this study had Jurkat cell RNA spiked in. Sequencing was carried out using naive CD8+ T cells from blood, with Jurkat cell RNA spiked in. Subset meaning: FACS-sorted CD8+CD4-CCR7+CD45RA+ naive T cells. The J gene is TRBJ2-7, the V gene TRBV28; weak D call: TRBD1 (6 bases). CDR3 sequence (DNA): TGTGCCAGCAGTTTCGGGACATCAGTCTACGAGCAGTACTTC. This codes for CASSFGTSVYEQYF.